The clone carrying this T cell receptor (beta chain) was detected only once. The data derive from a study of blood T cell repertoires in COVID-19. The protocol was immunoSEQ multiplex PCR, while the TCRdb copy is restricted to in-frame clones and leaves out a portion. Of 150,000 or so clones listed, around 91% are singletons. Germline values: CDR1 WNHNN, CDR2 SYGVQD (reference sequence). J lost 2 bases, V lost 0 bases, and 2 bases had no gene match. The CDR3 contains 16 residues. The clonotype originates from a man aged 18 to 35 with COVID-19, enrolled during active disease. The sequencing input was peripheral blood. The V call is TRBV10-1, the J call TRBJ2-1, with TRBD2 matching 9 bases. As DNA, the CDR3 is TGCGCCAGCAGTGAGTCTAGCGGGAGTCCCTACAATGAGCAGTTCTTC. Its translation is CASSESSGSPYNEQFF.